The clone carrying this T cell receptor (beta chain) was counted ten times or more. Its antigen is unidentified. The CDR3 covers 15 residues. Germline V gene sequence: CDR1 SGHAT, CDR2 FQNNGV. V was trimmed by 5 bases and J by 4 bases, leaving 17 bases between them. The data derive from a study of T cells in Graves' hyperthyroidism and ophthalmopathy. Study-level findings and limits: Ophthalmopathy was identified by the model a median roughly six months ahead of onset. Clonotypes that were expanded in thyroid above 0.001 mostly appeared in blood too.

The diagnostic basis comprised clinical symptoms, serum thyroxine and TRAb, thyroid ultrasound and orbital computed tomography. There were TCR beta CDR3 regions amplified from RNA transcripts. The study used the HTBI primer set for a first-round RT-PCR of the TCR CDR3. TCRdb used MiXCR to reprocess the multiplex PCR reads, holding one entry per CDR3 protein. The sample consists of 450,000 to 700,000 distinct CDR3 sequences, around 42% of them appearing once. The source is a young woman with Graves' hyperthyroidism. Sequences were obtained from peripheral blood or thyroid tissue (not recorded which). The genes are TRBV11-2 and TRBJ1-1; tentative D call: TRBD1 (5 bases). The CDR3 bases are TGTGCCAGCAGCCTATATAGGGGTGATGGCACTGAAGCTTTCTTT. The encoded protein is CASSLYRGDGTEAFF.